What follows describes a single T cell receptor (beta chain). The data stem from a study of blood T cell repertoires in COVID-19. Original handling: It was from reference gene primer amplification that nucleated cell counts were estimated. Sequencing used immunoSEQ multiplex PCR; TCRdb keeps in-frame clones, though not all of them. For V, J and clone size, that table is used; D and trimming come from the DNA. The sample holds about 210,000 clones, roughly 82% seen once. Germline values: CDR1 SGHDT, CDR2 YYEEEE. V shed 0 bases and J shed 3 bases, with 15 bases lying between them. The CDR3 runs 16 residues.

The chain carries TRBV5-6 and TRBJ1-2, with D perhaps matching TRBD1 (5 bases). This clonotype originated in a man aged 40-49 years who had recovered from COVID-19. Sample: peripheral blood. As DNA, the CDR3 is TGTGCCAGCAGCTTGGGGGATGGCAGGGAAGACTATGGCTACACCTTC. It specifies CASSLGDGREDYGYTF.